Listed below are T cell receptor beta chains from one sample, sequenced in a study of blood T cell repertoires in COVID-19. Here immunoSEQ multiplex PCR was the method, and the copy in TCRdb shows in-frame clones only, minus some. The sample shows tens of thousands of clones, 88% of them seen only once. The sample comprised peripheral blood. These receptors all come from a human donor in a cohort sampled during active COVID-19. CDR3s include the opening cysteine and the closing phenylalanine or tryptophan. Fields, in order: J gene, D gene, V gene, clone size, CDR3 DNA, CDR3 protein. A D gene is named only where the DNA matches it firmly. Where a row states a size, it is once, few, many or the class of an expanded clone; other rows omit it.

TRBJ1-1 TRBD1 TRBV19 . TGTGCCAGTAGGGGGACAGGGAGGAACACTGAAGCTTTCTTT CASRGTGRNTEAFF
TRBJ2-7 TRBD2 TRBV29-1 . TGCAGCGTGAGCGGGGACTCAACCGATTTTAAGCAGTACTTC CSVSGDSTDFKQYF
TRBJ2-1 . TRBV20-1 once TGCAGTGCTAACAGCTACAATGAGCAGTTCTTC CSANSYNEQFF
TRBJ1-1 . TRBV28 . TGTGCCAGCAGTTTTCCCCACAGGGCCGTGGGGACTGAAGCTTTCTTT CASSFPHRAVGTEAFF
TRBJ2-1 TRBD1 TRBV5-1 few TGCGCCAGCAGCCCTTGGACAGGGTACAATGAGCAGTTCTTC CASSPWTGYNEQFF
TRBJ2-4 . TRBV7-2 . TGTGCCAGCAGCCTTGACTATCCCAAAAACATTCAGTACTTC CASSLDYPKNIQYF
TRBJ1-3 . TRBV2 . TGTGCCAGCAGTGAGTTCAGGGACTCTGGAAACACCATATATTTT CASSEFRDSGNTIYF
TRBJ2-5 TRBD2 TRBV9 . TGTGCCAGCAGCTCGATAGCGGGGGGCCTCCAAGAGACCCAGTACTTC CASSSIAGGLQETQYF
TRBJ2-7 . TRBV19 . TGTGCCAGTAGCCCCATTTCCTCCTACGAGCAGTACTTC CASSPISSYEQYF
TRBJ2-1 . TRBV3-1/TRBV3-2 . TGTGCCAGCAGCCAGGTTCGAGGGGGTCTGAACAATGAGCAGTTCTTC CASSQVRGGLNNEQFF
TRBJ2-3 . TRBV25-1 once TGTGCCAGCGCCAGAAACACCGCATTCTTCACAGATACGCAGTATTTT CASARNTAFFTDTQYF
TRBJ2-7 . TRBV3-1/TRBV3-2 . TGTGCCAGCAGCCAAGGTCGCAGGGCAAGCGAGCAGTACTTC CASSQGRRASEQYF
TRBJ2-6 . TRBV2 . TGTGCCAGCACGACAGGGAGGACTGGGGCCAACGTCCTGACTTTC CASTTGRTGANVLTF
TRBJ2-5 . TRBV5-4 . TGTGCCAGCAGCTTGGAAGGGCCCCGAGGGAAAAAGACCCAGTACTTC CASSLEGPRGKKTQYF
TRBJ2-5 . TRBV6-5 . TGTGCCAGCACGGGGCCTAGCGTCCAAGAGACCCAGTACTTC CASTGPSVQETQYF
TRBJ2-2 . TRBV12-2 . TGTGCAAGTCGCCTCCTACGGCAGGGCGGGAAATGGGACACCGGGGAGCTGTTTTTT CASRLLRQGGKWDTGELFF
TRBJ2-3 TRBD2 TRBV10-1 . TGCGCCAGCGGTTCGGGACTATTCACAGATACGCAGTATTTT CASGSGLFTDTQYF
TRBJ2-5 . TRBV14 . TGTGCCAGCAGCCAAGATAAGGGGGAGACCCAGTACTTC CASSQDKGETQYF
TRBJ2-3 TRBD2 TRBV15 . TGTGCCACCAGCAGGGGCTCCGGACTAGCGGTGAGCACAGATACGCAGTATTTT CATSRGSGLAVSTDTQYF
TRBJ1-4 . TRBV7-2 . TGTGCCAGCAGCCCCCAGGAAGATAGCGGTGAAAAACTGTTTTTT CASSPQEDSGEKLFF
TRBJ2-3 . TRBV10-3 . TGTGCCATCAGTGAGGGGCTTTCAAGCACAGATACGCAGTATTTT CAISEGLSSTDTQYF
TRBJ2-7 . TRBV12-3/TRBV12-4 . TGTGCCAGCAGTCGCACAGGGCTCGAGCAGTACTTC CASSRTGLEQYF
TRBJ2-5 . TRBV5-1 . TGCGCCAGCAGCTTAGGGGGGGAACAAGAGACCCAGTACTTC CASSLGGEQETQYF
TRBJ2-1 . TRBV5-4 once TGTGCCAGCAGCTTAGACCCGGGAGCCTTCGGTGATGAGCAGTTCTTC CASSLDPGAFGDEQFF
TRBJ1-1 . TRBV28 . TGTGCCAGCAGTTTACAGACAGGAGATGAAGCTTTCTTT CASSLQTGDEAFF
TRBJ2-2 TRBD2 TRBV7-2 . TGTGCCAGCAGCCTTAGCGGGAGGAACACCGGGGAGCTGTTTTTT CASSLSGRNTGELFF
TRBJ1-1 . TRBV29-1 . TGCAGCGTAGACACAGGGAGTAGGAACACTGAAGCTTTCTTT CSVDTGSRNTEAFF
TRBJ2-1 TRBD2 TRBV11-2 . TGTGCCAGCAGCCCACGACTAGCGGGGGTTATCCATGAGCAGTTCTTC CASSPRLAGVIHEQFF
TRBJ2-5 TRBD2 TRBV3-1/TRBV3-2 . TGTGCCAGCAGCCAGCTAGCGGGAGCGATAGACCAAGAGACCCAGTACTTC CASSQLAGAIDQETQYF
TRBJ1-1 TRBD1 TRBV5-6 . TGTGCCAGCAGCCCACCAGACCGGACAGGACCAATGAACACTGAAGCTTTCTTT CASSPPDRTGPMNTEAFF
TRBJ1-3 TRBD1 TRBV11-2 . TGTGCCAGCAGCCTGACAGGGGTTCTCGGAAACACCATATATTTT CASSLTGVLGNTIYF
TRBJ1-1 . TRBV3-1/TRBV3-2 . TGTGCCAGCAGCCACAGGGAGAACACTGAAGCTTTCTTT CASSHRENTEAFF
TRBJ2-3 . TRBV2 . TGTGCCAGCAAAATCGAACAGGGCGGTACAGATACGCAGTATTTT CASKIEQGGTDTQYF
TRBJ2-7 TRBD1 TRBV7-9 . TGTGCCAGCATACCGGGACAGGGGGCAGATTCCTACGAGCAGTACTTC CASIPGQGADSYEQYF
TRBJ2-1 . TRBV21-1 . TGTGCCAGCAGCAAAGCTAGCGGGAGGCAGTACAATGAGCAGTTCTTC CASSKASGRQYNEQFF
TRBJ2-4 TRBD1 TRBV28 . TGTGCCAGCAGATCTAACAGGGGCCTAGCCAAAAACATTCAGTACTTC CASRSNRGLAKNIQYF
TRBJ2-3 . TRBV18 . TGTGCCAGCTCACGGGAGGCGCCGGCTAGCACAGATACGCAGTATTTT CASSREAPASTDTQYF
TRBJ2-7 . TRBV5-5 . TGTGCCAGCAGCCAAACCCCCGGGACACTTGTTTACGAGCAGTACTTC CASSQTPGTLVYEQYF
TRBJ1-1 . TRBV6-1 many TGTGCCAGCAGTGATGGGCAGGGTACAGAAGCTTTCTTT CASSDGQGTEAFF
TRBJ1-2 . TRBV7-8 once TGTGCCAGCAGCTTAGTTGAGGGCGGTTTTAACTATGGCTACACCTTC CASSLVEGGFNYGYTF
TRBJ2-1 TRBD2 TRBV6-6 few TGTGCCAGCACCTCTGGGAGCGGGAGACCAGATGAGCAGTTCTTC CASTSGSGRPDEQFF
TRBJ2-1 . TRBV29-1 . TGCAGCGTTGGGCAGGGGTTGGGTCAAAATGAGCAGTTCTTC CSVGQGLGQNEQFF
TRBJ2-5 TRBD1 TRBV3-1/TRBV3-2 . TGTGCCAGCAGCCAAGGGGGACAGGGCCGACCGGAAGAGACCCAGTACTTC CASSQGGQGRPEETQYF
TRBJ2-6 TRBD1 TRBV19 . TGTGCCAGTAACAGGGGAGCTGGGGCCAACGTCCTGACTTTC CASNRGAGANVLTF
TRBJ2-7 . TRBV7-2 . TGTGCCAGCAGCACGAAGAATCTGGGACACGCGGACGAGCAGTACTTC CASSTKNLGHADEQYF
TRBJ2-3 . TRBV19 . . CASTSGLYTDTQYF
TRBJ1-1 . TRBV3-1/TRBV3-2 few TGTGCCAGCAGCCAAGATTTGGAAGCGGACACTGAAGCTTTCTTT CASSQDLEADTEAFF
TRBJ1-2 . TRBV2 . TGTGCCAGCAGCGAGGGTAGGACAGTCTATGGCTACACCTTC CASSEGRTVYGYTF
TRBJ2-1 TRBD1 TRBV7-9 . TGTGCCAGCATCCCCACCAGGGACAGATTTAATGAGCAGTTCTTC CASIPTRDRFNEQFF
TRBJ2-2 . TRBV7-2 . TGTGCCAGCAATACGGGGAACACCGGGGAGCTGTTTTTT CASNTGNTGELFF
TRBJ2-7 . TRBV5-1 . TGCGCCAGCAGCTCGCCGGGAGAATACGAGCAGTACTTC CASSSPGEYEQYF
TRBJ2-2 . TRBV19 . TGTGCCAGTAGTGCCAGGGACATCGGAACTATGAACACCGGGGAGCTGTTTTTT CASSARDIGTMNTGELFF
TRBJ2-1 TRBD2 TRBV2 . TGTGCCAGCTCCGGACTAGCGGGAGTCGGCTACAATGAGCAGTTCTTC CASSGLAGVGYNEQFF